Each of the 20 T cell receptor beta chains below was sequenced from the same sample in a study of blood T cell repertoires in COVID-19. TCRdb's copy holds only in-frame clones and misses some; the assay was immunoSEQ multiplex PCR. The repertoire holds 350,000 or so clones, with roughly 90% as singletons. Specimen: PBMCs or T cells enriched from blood (not recorded which). The source is a woman aged 25 to 39 who had recovered from COVID-19.

The chain joins TRBV15 to TRBJ1-1, with 12 bases aligning to TRBD1. Per the germline V gene, CDR1 is LNHNV and CDR2 is YYDKDF (reference sequence). The CDR3 loop spans 17 amino acids. Losses at the gene ends were 4 bases for V and 4 bases for J; bases not matched to a gene: 10. DNA for the CDR3: TGTGCCACCAGCAAGGGGACAGGGGGCGTCTTGGGCACTGAAGCTTTCTTT. This encodes CATSKGTGGVLGTEAFF. The variable domain in full, completed from reference TRBV15 and TRBJ1-1, reads DAMVIQNPRYQVTQFGKPVTLSCSQTLNHNVMYWYQQKSSQAPKLLFHYYDKDFNNEADTPDNFQSRRPNTSFCFLDIRSPGLGDTAMYLCATSKGTGGVLGTEAFFGQGTRLTVV.

The rearrangement joins TRBV6-9 to TRBJ2-5, with 14 bases fitting TRBD2. The germline V gene has CDR1 MNHGY and CDR2 SVAAGI. Germline trimming cut 2 bases from V and 5 bases from J; bases unmatched to any gene: 10. The CDR3 covers 18 residues. For the CDR3, the DNA is TGTGCCAGCAGTTATCCTTGGACTAGCGGGAGGTCTTTGGAGACCCAGTACTTC. It codes for CASSYPWTSGRSLETQYF.

This clone was found a few times. The V call is TRBV19, the J call TRBJ2-7; possibly TRBD2 for D (5 bases). Germline CDR1 is LNHDA and CDR2 is SQIVND (reference sequence). V lost 3 bases, J lost 2 bases, and 11 bases lay in between. This CDR3 region has 14 residues. The CDR3 is CASSIGGGPYEQYF. In DNA form, the CDR3 reads TGTGCCAGTAGTATCGGCGGCGGGCCCTACGAGCAGTACTTC.

The chain recombines TRBV2 with TRBJ1-2; 7 bases align to TRBD1. The trim removed 5 bases at V and 7 bases at J, leaving 10 bases unmatched. The germline CDR1 and CDR2 sequences are SNHLY and FYNNEI. The CDR3 is 14 amino acids. CDR3 DNA sequence: TGTGCCAGCAGTACCGACAGGGTATCGAGTGGCTACACCTTC. Amino acid sequence: CASSTDRVSSGYTF. The entire variable domain, with the rest obtained from reference TRBV2 and TRBJ1-2, is as follows: EPEVTQTPSHQVTQMGQEVILRCVPISNHLYFYWYRQILGQKVEFLVSFYNNEISEKSEIFDDQFSVERPDGSNFTLKIRSTKLEDSAMYFCASSTDRVSSGYTFGSGTRLTVV.

The chain joins TRBV29-1 to TRBJ1-2, with 7 bases lining up with TRBD1. Germline V CDR1 and CDR2: SQVTM, ANQGSEA. Unmatched junction bases numbered 9, after V lost 2 bases and J lost 6 bases. The CDR3 sequence is 14 residues long. Here the CDR3 reads CSVELGDRRHGYTF. The CDR3 coding sequence is TGCAGCGTTGAATTGGGGGACAGACGGCATGGCTACACCTTC.

This CDR3 is CASSQGGWTGRPETQYF. The DNA for the CDR3 is TGCGCCAGCAGCCAAGGGGGGTGGACAGGACGTCCAGAGACCCAGTACTTC. V usage is TRBV4-3 and J usage is TRBJ2-5, with 7 bases identical to TRBD1. The germline gives CDR1 LGHNA, CDR2 YSLEER. The ends lost 1 base at V and 4 bases at J; junction bases unmatched: 12. The CDR3 sequence is 17 residues long.

The count of this clone is one. The chain uses TRBV10-3 and TRBJ2-5; 13 nucleotides agree with TRBD2. The CDR3 spans 15 residues. V lost 10 bases to trimming and J lost 0 bases; unmatched junction nucleotides: 5. The V gene's germline CDR1 is ENHRY and CDR2 SYGVKD. The CDR3 nucleotides are TGTGCCACCAAAGGGACTAGCGGGGACCAAGAGACCCAGTACTTC. It codes for CATKGTSGDQETQYF.

V usage is TRBV7-6 and J usage is TRBJ2-7, with 9 nucleotides matching TRBD1. V lost 3 bases and J lost 2; bases outside the gene matches: 2. Per germline, CDR1 SGHVS and CDR2 FNYEAQ. The CDR3 length is 14 residues. The CDR3 is CASSLDRGPYEQYF. Here the CDR3 DNA reads TGTGCCAGCAGCTTGGACAGGGGCCCCTACGAGCAGTACTTC.

The genes are TRBV6-5 and TRBJ2-7; D may be TRBD1 (6 bases). V was pared by 6 bases and J by 0 bases, with 15 bases between. This CDR3 spans 15 amino acids. Germline assignment: CDR1 MNHEY and CDR2 SVGAGI. The CDR3 loop reads CASRNRDTYSYEQYF. For the CDR3, the DNA is TGTGCCAGCAGAAACCGGGACACCTACTCCTACGAGCAGTACTTC.

This clone occurred once. This chain uses TRBV5-1 with TRBJ2-7; 9 positions agree with TRBD1. The CDR3 sequence is 14 residues long. V lost 4 bases, J lost 3 bases, and 5 bases stayed unmatched. CDR1 is SGHRS, CDR2 YFSETQ, per germline. The CDR3 protein is CASSPGTGNYEQYF. DNA of the CDR3: TGCGCCAGCAGCCCCGGGACAGGGAACTACGAGCAGTACTTC. The full variable domain, completed using reference TRBV5-1 and TRBJ2-7, is KAGVTQTPRYLIKTRGQQVTLSCSPISGHRSVSWYQQTPGQGLQFLFEYFSETQRNKGNFPGRFSGRQFSNSRSEMNVSTLELGDSALYLCASSPGTGNYEQYFGPGTRLTVT.

The chain carries TRBV29-1 and TRBJ2-7, with 7 bases identical to TRBD1. The CDR3 spans 11 residues. Germline CDR1 reads SQVTM; CDR2 reads ANQGSEA. Trimming cost V 6 bases and J 12 bases; bases outside gene matches: 11. The CDR3 DNA follows: TGCAGCGTCCGGGACAGCGAAAAGCTGTACTTC. Its protein is CSVRDSEKLYF.

The chain joins TRBV6-2 or TRBV6-3 to TRBJ2-1; D may be TRBD2 (5 bases). V was cut by 7 bases and J by 5 bases, with 15 bases left in between. CDR3 length: 14 residues. Germline-derived CDR1 and CDR2 are MNHEY and SVGEGT. Here the CDR3 reads CASTPRTGNNEQFF. In DNA form, the CDR3 reads TGTGCCAGCACCCCAAGGACGGGGAACAATGAGCAGTTCTTC.

The chain employs TRBV19 and TRBJ2-7; 7 nucleotides line up with TRBD1. V lost 3 bases and J lost 2; bases outside the gene matches: 4. Germline lookup yields CDR1 LNHDA and CDR2 SQIVND (reference sequence). There are 14 residues in the CDR3. The CDR3 region is CASSIRDRAYEQYF. For the CDR3, the DNA is TGTGCCAGTAGTATTAGGGACAGAGCCTACGAGCAGTACTTC.

The chain joins TRBV6-1 to TRBJ1-5; D may be TRBD1 (5 bases). Trimming stripped 4 bases from V and 7 bases from J, with 20 bases between. This CDR3 has 16 amino acids. CDR1 is MNHNS and CDR2 is SASEGT in the germline V gene. DNA for the CDR3: TGTGCCAGCAGTGGGGGCATGGGGGGAGCTGGCCAGCCCCAGCATTTT. It yields the protein CASSGGMGGAGQPQHF.

In regard to this clone: This same CDR3 is encoded by further DNA sequences in the sample. In nucleotides, the CDR3 is TGTGCCAGCAGTATCTTAGCGGGATCCTCCTACAATGAGCAGTTCTTC. Translated, it gives CASSILAGSSYNEQFF. The chain employs TRBV28 and TRBJ2-1; 8 nucleotides line up with TRBD2. Germline V gives CDR1 MDHEN, CDR2 SYDVKM. This CDR3 is 16 amino acids long. Trimming cost V 5 bases and J 0 bases; bases outside gene matches: 6. Complete variable domain (other parts from reference TRBV28 and TRBJ2-1): DVKVTQSSRYLVKRTGEKVFLECVQDMDHENMFWYRQDPGLGLRLIYFSYDVKMKEKGDIPEGYSVSREKKERFSLILESASTNQTSMYLCASSILAGSSYNEQFFGPGTRLTVL.

This clone was counted a few times. V gene TRBV28 combines with J gene TRBJ1-5; no clear D gene. Germline CDR1 MDHEN, CDR2 SYDVKM. V was clipped by 4 bases and J by 2 bases, with 12 bases between them. CDR3 size: 15 residues. CDR3 nucleotides: TGTGCCAGCAGTTCAAAGCCCCAAGGCAATCAGCCCCAGCATTTT. This encodes CASSSKPQGNQPQHF. The variable domain in full, completed from reference TRBV28 and TRBJ1-5, reads DVKVTQSSRYLVKRTGEKVFLECVQDMDHENMFWYRQDPGLGLRLIYFSYDVKMKEKGDIPEGYSVSREKKERFSLILESASTNQTSMYLCASSSKPQGNQPQHFGDGTRLSIL.

The J gene is TRBJ1-4, the V gene TRBV15, with a weak D call TRBD1 (5 bases). Germline V lookup: CDR1 LNHNV, CDR2 YYDKDF (reference sequence). The CDR3 runs 16 residues. V was pared by 4 bases and J by 2 bases, with 14 bases between. CDR3 sequence: CATSIGTRLTNEKLFF. CDR3 nucleotide sequence: TGTGCCACCAGCATCGGGACTCGACTGACTAATGAAAAACTGTTTTTT.

V gene TRBV6-2 or TRBV6-3 combines with J gene TRBJ2-1; TRBD2 matches at 10 bases. This CDR3 has 15 residues. Unmatched junction bases numbered 6, after V lost 0 bases and J lost 10 bases. Germline V gene lookup returns CDR1 MNHEY and CDR2 SVGEGT. The CDR3 nucleotides read TGTGCCAGCAGTTACTCGCTAGCGGGAGCGAGGGAGCAGTTCTTC. It encodes CASSYSLAGAREQFF.

This chain links TRBV19 with TRBJ2-7; D gene unclear. V gave up 0 bases and J gave up 3 bases, with 3 bases separating them. This CDR3 has 12 residues. The germline V gene encodes CDR1 LNHDA and CDR2 SQIVND (reference sequence). This CDR3 reads CASSIDRYEQYF. The CDR3 nucleotides read TGTGCCAGTAGTATAGATCGCTACGAGCAGTACTTC.

In nucleotides, the CDR3 is TGTGCCAGCAGCTTATATGGGACACCGTATAGCAATCAGCCCCAGCATTTT. Protein: CASSLYGTPYSNQPQHF. V usage is TRBV7-2 and J usage is TRBJ1-5; tentative D call: TRBD1 (6 bases). The V and J ends lost 2 bases and 0 bases respectively, with 14 bases between them. The CDR3 covers 17 residues. The V gene's germline CDR1 is SGHTA and CDR2 FQGNSA.